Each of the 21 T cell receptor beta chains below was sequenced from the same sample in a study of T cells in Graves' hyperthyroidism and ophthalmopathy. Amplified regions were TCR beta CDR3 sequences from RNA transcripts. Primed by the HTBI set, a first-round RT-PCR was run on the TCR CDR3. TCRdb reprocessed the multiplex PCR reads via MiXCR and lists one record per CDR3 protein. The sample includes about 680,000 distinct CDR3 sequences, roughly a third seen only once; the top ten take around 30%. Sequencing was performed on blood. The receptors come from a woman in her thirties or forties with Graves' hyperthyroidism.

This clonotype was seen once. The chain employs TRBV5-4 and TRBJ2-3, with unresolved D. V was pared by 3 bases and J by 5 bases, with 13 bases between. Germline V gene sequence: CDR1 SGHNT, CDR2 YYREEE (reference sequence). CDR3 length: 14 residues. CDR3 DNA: TGTGCCAGCAGCTCATCACCCACCCAAGATACGCAGTATTTT. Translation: CASSSSPTQDTQYF.

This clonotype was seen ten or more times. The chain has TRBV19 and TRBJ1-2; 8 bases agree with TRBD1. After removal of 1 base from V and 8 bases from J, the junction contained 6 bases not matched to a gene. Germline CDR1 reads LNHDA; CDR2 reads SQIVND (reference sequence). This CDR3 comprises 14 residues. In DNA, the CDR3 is TGTGCCAGTAGTATAGTACAGGGGGGTTCGGGCTACACCTTC. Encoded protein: CASSIVQGGSGYTF. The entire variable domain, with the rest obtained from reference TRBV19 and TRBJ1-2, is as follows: DGGITQSPKYLFRKEGQNVTLSCEQNLNHDAMYWYRQDPGQGLRLIYYSQIVNDFQKGDIAEGYSVSREKKESFPLTVTSAQKNPTAFYLCASSIVQGGSGYTFGSGTRLTVV.

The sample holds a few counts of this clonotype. The CDR3: CASSSPLGDYGYTF. The CDR3 DNA reads as TGTGCCAGCAGCTCGCCTCTCGGGGACTATGGCTACACCTTC. The chain is built from TRBV5-4 and TRBJ1-2; D ambiguous. The V gene's germline CDR1 is SGHNT and CDR2 YYREEE (reference sequence). The CDR3 totals 14 residues. V lost 3 bases to trimming and J lost 3 bases, with 12 bases between them.

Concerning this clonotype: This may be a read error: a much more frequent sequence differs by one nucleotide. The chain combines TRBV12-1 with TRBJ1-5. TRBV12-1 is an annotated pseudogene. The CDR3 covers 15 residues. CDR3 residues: CASSFTGGSIQPQHF. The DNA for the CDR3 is TGTGCCAGCAGCTTTACCGGTGGGAGCATTCAGCCCCAGCATTTT.

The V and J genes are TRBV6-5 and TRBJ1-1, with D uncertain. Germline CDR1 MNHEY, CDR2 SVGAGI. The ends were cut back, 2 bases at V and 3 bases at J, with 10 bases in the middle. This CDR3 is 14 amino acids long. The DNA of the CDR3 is TGTGCCAGCAGTTACGGGTACGGGGACACTGAAGCTTTCTTT. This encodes CASSYGYGDTEAFF.

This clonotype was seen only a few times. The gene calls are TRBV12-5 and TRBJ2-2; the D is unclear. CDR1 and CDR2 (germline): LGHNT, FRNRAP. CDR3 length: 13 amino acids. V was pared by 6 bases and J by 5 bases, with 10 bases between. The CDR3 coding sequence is TGTGCTAGTGGCCGAGGTGTTACCGGGGAGCTGTTTTTT. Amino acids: CASGRGVTGELFF.

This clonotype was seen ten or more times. The CDR3 sequence is CASSYIRTGGSYGYTF. The CDR3 nucleotides read TGTGCCAGCAGTTACATCAGGACAGGGGGTAGCTATGGCTACACCTTC. The V and J genes are TRBV6-5 and TRBJ1-2; 10 bases are shared with TRBD1. From germline, CDR1 is MNHEY and CDR2 SVGAGI. The CDR3 length is 16 residues. Unmatched junction bases numbered 7, after V lost 2 bases and J lost 4 bases.

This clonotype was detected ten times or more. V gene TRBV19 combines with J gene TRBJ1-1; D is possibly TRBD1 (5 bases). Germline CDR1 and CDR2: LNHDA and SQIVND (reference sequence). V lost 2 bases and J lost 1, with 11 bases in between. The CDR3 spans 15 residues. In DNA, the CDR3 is TGTGCCAGTAGTATAATGGGGACTGGGAACACTGAAGCTTTCTTT. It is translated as CASSIMGTGNTEAFF. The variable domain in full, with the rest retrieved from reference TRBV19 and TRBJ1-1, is DGGITQSPKYLFRKEGQNVTLSCEQNLNHDAMYWYRQDPGQGLRLIYYSQIVNDFQKGDIAEGYSVSREKKESFPLTVTSAQKNPTAFYLCASSIMGTGNTEAFFGQGTRLTVV.

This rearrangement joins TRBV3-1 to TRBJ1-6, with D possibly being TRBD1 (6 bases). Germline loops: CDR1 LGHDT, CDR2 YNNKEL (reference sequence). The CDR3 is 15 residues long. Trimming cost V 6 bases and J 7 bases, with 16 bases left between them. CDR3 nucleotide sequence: TGTGCCAGCAGGCCTACAGGGTGGGAAAATTCACCCCTCCACTTT. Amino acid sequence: CASRPTGWENSPLHF.

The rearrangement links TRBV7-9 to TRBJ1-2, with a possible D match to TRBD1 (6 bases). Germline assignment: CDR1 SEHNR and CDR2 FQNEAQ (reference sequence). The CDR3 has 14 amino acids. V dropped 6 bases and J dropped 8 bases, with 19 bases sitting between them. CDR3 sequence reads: CASSFTGPVGGYTF. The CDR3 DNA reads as TGTGCCAGCAGTTTTACAGGGCCCGTTGGGGGCTACACCTTC.

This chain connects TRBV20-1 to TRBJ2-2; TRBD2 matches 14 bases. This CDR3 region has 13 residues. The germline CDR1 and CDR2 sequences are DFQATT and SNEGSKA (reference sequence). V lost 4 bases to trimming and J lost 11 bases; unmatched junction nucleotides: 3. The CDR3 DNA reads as TGCAGTGCTACGACTAGCGGGAGGGCTGAGCTGTTTTTT. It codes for CSATTSGRAELFF.

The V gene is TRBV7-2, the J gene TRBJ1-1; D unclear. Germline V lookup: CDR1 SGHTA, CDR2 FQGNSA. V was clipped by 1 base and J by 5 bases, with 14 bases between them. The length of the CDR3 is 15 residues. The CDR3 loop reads CASSLVRAPGTEAFF. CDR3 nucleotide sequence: TGTGCCAGCAGCTTAGTACGGGCGCCGGGGACTGAAGCTTTCTTT. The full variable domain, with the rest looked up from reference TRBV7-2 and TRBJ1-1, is GAGVSQSPSNKVTEKGKDVELRCDPISGHTALYWYRQSLGQGLEFLIYFQGNSAPDKSGLPSDRFSAERTGGSVSTLTIQRTQQEDSAVYLCASSLVRAPGTEAFFGQGTRLTVV.

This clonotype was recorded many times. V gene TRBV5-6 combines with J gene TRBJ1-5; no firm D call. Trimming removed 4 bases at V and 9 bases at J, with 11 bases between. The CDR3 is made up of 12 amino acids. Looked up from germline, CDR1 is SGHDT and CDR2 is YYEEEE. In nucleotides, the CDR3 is TGTGCCAGCAGCATACAGAAGGGGCCCCAGCATTTT. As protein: CASSIQKGPQHF.

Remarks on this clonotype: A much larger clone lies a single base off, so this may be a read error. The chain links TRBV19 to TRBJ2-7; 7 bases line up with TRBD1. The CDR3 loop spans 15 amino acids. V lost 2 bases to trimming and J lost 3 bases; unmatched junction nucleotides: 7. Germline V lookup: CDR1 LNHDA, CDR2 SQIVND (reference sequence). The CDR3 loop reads CASSIMHRQGYEQYF. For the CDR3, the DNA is TGTGCCAGTAGTATAATGCACAGACAGGGCTACGAGCAGTACTTC.

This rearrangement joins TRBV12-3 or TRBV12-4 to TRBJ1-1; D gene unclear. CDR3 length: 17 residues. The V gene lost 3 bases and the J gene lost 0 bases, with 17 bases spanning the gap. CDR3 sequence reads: CASSFVPHRPLNTEAFF. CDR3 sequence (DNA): TGTGCCAGCAGTTTCGTCCCCCATCGTCCCTTGAACACTGAAGCTTTCTTT.

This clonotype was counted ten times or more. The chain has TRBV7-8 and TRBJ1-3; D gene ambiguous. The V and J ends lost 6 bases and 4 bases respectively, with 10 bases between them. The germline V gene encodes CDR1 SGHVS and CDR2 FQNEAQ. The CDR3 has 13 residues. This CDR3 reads CASSRSGGNTIYF. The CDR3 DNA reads TGTGCCAGCAGTAGAAGCGGGGGAAACACCATATATTTT.

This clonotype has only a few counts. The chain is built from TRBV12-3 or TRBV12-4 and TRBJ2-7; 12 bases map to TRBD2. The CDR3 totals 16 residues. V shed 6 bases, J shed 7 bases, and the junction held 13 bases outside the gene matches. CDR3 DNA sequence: TGTGCCAGCAGGGGGACTCCGGGACTAGCGGGTGGTGAGCAGTACTTC. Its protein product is CASRGTPGLAGGEQYF.

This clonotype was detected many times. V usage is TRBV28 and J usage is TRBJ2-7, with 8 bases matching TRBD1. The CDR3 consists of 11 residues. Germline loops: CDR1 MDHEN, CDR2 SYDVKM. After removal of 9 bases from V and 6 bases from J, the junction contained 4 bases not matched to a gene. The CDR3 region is CASWTGSEQYF. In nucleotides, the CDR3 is TGTGCCAGTTGGACAGGGTCCGAGCAGTACTTC.

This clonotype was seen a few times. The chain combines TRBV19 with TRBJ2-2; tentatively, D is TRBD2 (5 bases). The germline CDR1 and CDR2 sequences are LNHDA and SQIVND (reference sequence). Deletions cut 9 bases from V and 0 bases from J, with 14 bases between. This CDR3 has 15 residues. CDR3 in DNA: TGTGCCAGCTCCAATTCCGGGGCGAACACCGGGGAGCTGTTTTTT. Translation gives CASSNSGANTGELFF. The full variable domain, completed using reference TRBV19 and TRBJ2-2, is DGGITQSPKYLFRKEGQNVTLSCEQNLNHDAMYWYRQDPGQGLRLIYYSQIVNDFQKGDIAEGYSVSREKKESFPLTVTSAQKNPTAFYLCASSNSGANTGELFFGEGSRLTVL.

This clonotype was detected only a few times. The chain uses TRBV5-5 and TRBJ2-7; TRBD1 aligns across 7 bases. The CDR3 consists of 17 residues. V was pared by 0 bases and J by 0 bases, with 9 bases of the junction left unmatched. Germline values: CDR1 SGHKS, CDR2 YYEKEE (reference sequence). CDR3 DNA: TGTGCCAGCAGCTTGGGTCCGGGACAGCCCCTCTCCTACGAGCAGTACTTC. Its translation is CASSLGPGQPLSYEQYF. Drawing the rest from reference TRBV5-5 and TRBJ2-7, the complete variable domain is DAGVTQSPTHLIKTRGQQVTLRCSPISGHKSVSWYQQVLGQGPQFIFQYYEKEERGRGNFPDRFSARQFPNYSSELNVNALLLGDSALYLCASSLGPGQPLSYEQYFGPGTRLTVT.

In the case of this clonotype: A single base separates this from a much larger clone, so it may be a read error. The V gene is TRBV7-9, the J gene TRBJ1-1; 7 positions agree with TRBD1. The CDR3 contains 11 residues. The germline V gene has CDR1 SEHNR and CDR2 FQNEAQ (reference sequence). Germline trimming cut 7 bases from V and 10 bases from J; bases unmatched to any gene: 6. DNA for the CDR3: TGTGCCAGCACCCCGGACAGGAGAGCTTTCTTT. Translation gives CASTPDRRAFF. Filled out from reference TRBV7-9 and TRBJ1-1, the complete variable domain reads DTGVSQNPRHKITKRGQNVTFRCDPISEHNRLYWYRQTLGQGPEFLTYFQNEAQLEKSRLLSDRFSAERPKGSFSTLEIQRTEQGDSAMYLCASTPDRRAFFGQGTRLTVV.